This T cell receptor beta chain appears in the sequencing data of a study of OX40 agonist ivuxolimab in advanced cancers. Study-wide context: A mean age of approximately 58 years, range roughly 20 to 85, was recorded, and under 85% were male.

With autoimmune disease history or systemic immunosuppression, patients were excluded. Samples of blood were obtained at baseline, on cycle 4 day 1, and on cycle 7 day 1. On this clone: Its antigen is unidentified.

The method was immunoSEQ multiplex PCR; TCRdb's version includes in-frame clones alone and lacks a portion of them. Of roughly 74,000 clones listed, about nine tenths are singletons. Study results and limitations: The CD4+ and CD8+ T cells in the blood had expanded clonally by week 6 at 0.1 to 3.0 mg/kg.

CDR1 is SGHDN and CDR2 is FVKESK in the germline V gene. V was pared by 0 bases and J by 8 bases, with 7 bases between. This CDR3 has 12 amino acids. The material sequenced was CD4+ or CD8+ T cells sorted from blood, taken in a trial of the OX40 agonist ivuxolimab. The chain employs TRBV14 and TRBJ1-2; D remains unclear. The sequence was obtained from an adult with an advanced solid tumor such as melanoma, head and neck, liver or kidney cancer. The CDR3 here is CASSQEYGGYTF. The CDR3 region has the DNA TGTGCCAGCAGCCAAGAGTACGGGGGCTACACCTTC.